This TCR beta chain derives from a study of cytomegalovirus exposure and HLA in healthy donors. V was cut by 7 bases and J by 0 bases, with 10 bases left in between. This CDR3 is built from 13 residues. Germline CDR1 is SQVTM and CDR2 is ANQGSEA. Use of 60 Vbeta and 13 Jbeta primers characterized the PCR. The assay was immunoSEQ multiplex PCR, and TCRdb's table has in-frame clones only and misses some. Counted here are 65,000 or so clones, 60% to 80% occurring once; the ten biggest clones make up approximately 3%. The specimen was PBMCs. The chain uses TRBV29-1 and TRBJ2-1; D not certain. The sequence was obtained from a young man in good health and CMV-seronegative. CDR3 sequence reads: CSASPSSYNEQFF. CDR3 DNA sequence: TGCAGCGCCTCCCCGAGCTCCTACAATGAGCAGTTCTTC.